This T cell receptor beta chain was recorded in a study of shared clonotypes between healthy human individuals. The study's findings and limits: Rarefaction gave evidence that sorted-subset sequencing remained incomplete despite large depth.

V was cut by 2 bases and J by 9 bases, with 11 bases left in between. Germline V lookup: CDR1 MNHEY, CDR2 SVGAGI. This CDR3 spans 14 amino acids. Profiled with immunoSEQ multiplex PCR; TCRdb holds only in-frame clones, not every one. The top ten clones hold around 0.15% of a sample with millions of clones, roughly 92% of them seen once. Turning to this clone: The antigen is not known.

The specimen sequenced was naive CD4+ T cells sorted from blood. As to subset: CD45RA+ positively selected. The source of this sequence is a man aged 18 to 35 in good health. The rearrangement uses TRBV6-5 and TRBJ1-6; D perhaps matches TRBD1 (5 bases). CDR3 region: CASSYTDTSSPLHF. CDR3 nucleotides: TGTGCCAGCAGTTACACGGACACGTCTTCACCCCTCCACTTT.